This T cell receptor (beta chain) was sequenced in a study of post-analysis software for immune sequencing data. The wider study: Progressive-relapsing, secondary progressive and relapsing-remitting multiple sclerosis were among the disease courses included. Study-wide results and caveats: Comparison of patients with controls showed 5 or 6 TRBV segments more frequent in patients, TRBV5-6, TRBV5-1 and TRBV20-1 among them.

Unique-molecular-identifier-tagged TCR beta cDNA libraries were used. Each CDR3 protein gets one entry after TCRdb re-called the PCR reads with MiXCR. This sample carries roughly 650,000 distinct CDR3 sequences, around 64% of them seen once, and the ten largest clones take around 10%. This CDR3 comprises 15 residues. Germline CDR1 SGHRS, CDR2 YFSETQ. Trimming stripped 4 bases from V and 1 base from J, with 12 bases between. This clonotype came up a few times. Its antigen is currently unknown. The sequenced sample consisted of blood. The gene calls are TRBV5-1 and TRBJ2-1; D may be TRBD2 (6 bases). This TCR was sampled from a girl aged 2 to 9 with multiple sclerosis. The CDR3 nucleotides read TGCGCCAGCAGCCTCAGCGGGCTGTCCTACAATGAGCAGTTCTTC. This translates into CASSLSGLSYNEQFF.